This record looks at one T cell receptor beta chain sequence and its context. Its target is not known. The data were obtained in a study of response to subunit inactivated influenza vaccine. Findings of the study overall: Every seasonal influenza vaccination brings in few new T cells, the authors suggested.

The V gene lost 3 bases and the J gene lost 5 bases, with 17 bases spanning the gap. The CDR3 runs 15 residues. CDR1 and CDR2 from the germline V gene are LNHNV and YYDKDF (reference sequence). TCRdb analysed the RT-PCR reads with MiXCR anew, one entry per CDR3 protein. The sample yields about 190,000 distinct CDR3 sequences, 13% to 15% seen once. The chain joins TRBV15 to TRBJ2-7, with D tentatively TRBD1 (6 bases). The clonotype originates from a middle-aged man who received an inactivated influenza vaccine. The sequences come from CD8+ T cells sorted from PBMCs, collected roughly 5 days after vaccination. The CDR3 sequence: CATSSQPTGNHEQYF. CDR3 nucleotide sequence: TGTGCCACCAGCAGTCAACCTACAGGGAACCACGAGCAGTACTTC.